A single sample is the source of the 7 T cell receptor beta chains below, sequenced in a study of CD8+CD57+ T cells in acquired aplastic anemia. Patients chosen for sequencing had CD8+CD57+ cells that had expanded, as shown by flow cytometry. It was genomic DNA that served as the template for profiling TCR beta VDJ and CDR3. Via MiXCR, TCRdb re-called the reads, giving one row per CDR3 protein. This table has about 190,000 distinct CDR3 sequences, just under 50% appearing once. Sequenced input: sorted CD4+, CD8+, or CD8+CD57+ T cells (not recorded which) from PBMCs. These receptors all come from a human donor with aplastic anemia.

V is TRBV29-1 and J is TRBJ2-1; D unresolved. Germline assignment: CDR1 SQVTM and CDR2 ANQGSEA. The CDR3 has 11 residues. V shed 5 bases and J shed 6 bases, with 8 bases lying between them. As DNA, the CDR3 is TGCAGCGTTTCTCGGGCCAATGAGCAGTTCTTC. Its translation: CSVSRANEQFF.

V is TRBV10-3 and J is TRBJ1-2; D gene uncertain. Germline-derived CDR1 and CDR2 are ENHRY and SYGVKD. The CDR3 covers 11 residues. Trimming took off 10 bases at V and 2 bases at J, with 8 bases between the two ends. CDR3 sequence: CATASNYGYTF. CDR3 coding DNA: TGTGCCACCGCTTCGAACTATGGCTACACCTTC.

This clonotype was picked up many times. The chain links TRBV5-1 to TRBJ2-3; no reliable D call. V was trimmed by 0 bases and J by 1 base, leaving 15 bases between them. CDR1 is SGHRS, CDR2 YFSETQ, per germline. The CDR3 is 17 residues long. The CDR3 sequence: CASSLVRAALGTDTQYF. Here the CDR3 DNA reads TGCGCCAGCAGCTTGGTACGGGCGGCCCTAGGCACAGATACGCAGTATTTT.

The chain recombines TRBV28 with TRBJ1-5; perhaps TRBD1 as D (5 bases). This CDR3 has 13 residues. Germline CDR1 is MDHEN and CDR2 is SYDVKM. V shed 9 bases and J shed 6 bases, with 15 bases lying between them. The CDR3 DNA reads TGTGCCAGTTTAACTCAGGGAGTTCAGCCCCAGCATTTT. This gives the protein CASLTQGVQPQHF.

This rearrangement joins TRBV11-1 to TRBJ2-1; D possibly matches TRBD1 or TRBD2 (7 bases each). The V gene's germline CDR1 is SGHAT and CDR2 FQDESV (reference sequence). The CDR3 contains 17 residues. Trimming removed 5 bases at V and 2 bases at J, with 19 bases between. CDR3 residues: CASSPRGGASTYNEQFF. As DNA, the CDR3 is TGTGCCAGCAGCCCCAGGGGGGGGGCATCTACCTACAATGAGCAGTTCTTC.

The rearrangement joins TRBV5-4 to TRBJ1-4, with a weak D call TRBD1 (5 bases). There are 16 residues in the CDR3. CDR1 is SGHNT, CDR2 YYREEE, per germline (reference sequence). The V gene lost 4 bases and the J gene lost 3 bases, with 16 bases spanning the gap. The CDR3 coding sequence is TGTGCCAGCAGCGCGGGCAGGGCCGGAGCTAATGAAAAACTGTTTTTT. It encodes CASSAGRAGANEKLFF.

The chain carries TRBV20-1 and TRBJ2-5, with 8 bases matching TRBD1. Germline V gene sequence: CDR1 DFQATT, CDR2 SNEGSKA (reference sequence). Trimming cost V 2 bases and J 6 bases; bases outside gene matches: 5. There are 13 residues in the CDR3. The CDR3 DNA is TGCAGTGCTAGATCAGGGGGCATAAAGACCCAGTACTTC. Translating gives CSARSGGIKTQYF.